This TCR beta chain is from a study of T cell repertoires in cytomegalovirus infection. Study context: Indicated by public TCR beta signatures were CMV infection and matching HLA type. Study-wide points: Carriers of CMV and the relevant HLA type were discriminated by public TCR beta frequency. Within the response measured ex vivo, HLA-C-restricted CMV-specific TCR beta clonotypes were dominant.

TCRdb re-called the reads through MiXCR, storing one row per CDR3 protein. Here the sample spans fewer than 1,000,000 distinct CDR3 sequences, around 30% being singletons. With regard to this clonotype: Its antigen is still unknown.

V shed 7 bases and J shed 6 bases, with 18 bases lying between them. CDR1 MNHEY and CDR2 SVGAGI come from the germline V gene. The CDR3 extends over 14 amino acids. The sequencing here drew on cultured CD8+ T cells from PBMCs, taken from culture after CMV antigen stimulation. This TCR came from a human donor in good health (CMV status not recorded). Some clones in this sample may be carry-over from other donors' samples. This chain uses TRBV6-5 with TRBJ1-1; TRBD1 might be the D (6 bases). The CDR3 region has the DNA TGTGCCAGCATTACGGGACAAGGGGAGTCTGAAGCTTTCTTT. Its translation: CASITGQGESEAFF.